Here is one T cell receptor (beta chain) with its context. Its cognate antigen is unknown. TRB was amplified by touch-down multiplex PCR, primer pools A and B combined. TCRdb reanalyzed the multiplex PCR reads, giving one entry per CDR3 protein sequence and no DNA. This sample's table reports around 7,900 distinct CDR3 sequences. From germline, CDR1 is SGHDT and CDR2 YYEEEE. CDR3 length equals 14 residues. Each sample's input was around 250 ng genomic DNA, 40,000 or so genome equivalents. These data are taken from a study of T cell clusters in autoimmune cytopenias. Points from the study as a whole: TRB repertoire shifts in secondary cytopenia and chronic lymphocytic leukemia mostly reflected lymphoma, not autoimmunity.

J is TRBJ2-1 and V is TRBV5-6; TCRdb's D gene call, TRBD2, goes unchecked for lack of DNA. Sequencing used peripheral blood. The sequence was collected from a human donor with an autoimmune cytopenia or autoimmune hepatitis (not recorded which). The CDR3 region is CASSLPSGSNEQFF.